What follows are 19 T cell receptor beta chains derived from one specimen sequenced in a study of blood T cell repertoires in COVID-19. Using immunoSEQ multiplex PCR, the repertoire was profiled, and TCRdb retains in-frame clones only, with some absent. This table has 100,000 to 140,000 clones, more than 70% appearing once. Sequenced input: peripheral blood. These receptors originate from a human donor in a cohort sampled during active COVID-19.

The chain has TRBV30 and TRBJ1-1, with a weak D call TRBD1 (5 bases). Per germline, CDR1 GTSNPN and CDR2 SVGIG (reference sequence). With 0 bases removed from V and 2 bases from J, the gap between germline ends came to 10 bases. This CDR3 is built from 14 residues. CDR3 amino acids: CAWSVLQGNTEAFF. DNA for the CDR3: TGTGCCTGGAGTGTACTTCAGGGTAACACTGAAGCTTTCTTT.

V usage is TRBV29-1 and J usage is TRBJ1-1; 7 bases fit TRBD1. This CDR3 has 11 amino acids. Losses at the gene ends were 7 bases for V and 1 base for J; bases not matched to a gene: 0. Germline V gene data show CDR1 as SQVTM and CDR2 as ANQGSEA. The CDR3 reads CSGTGNTEAFF. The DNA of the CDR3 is TGCAGCGGGACAGGGAACACTGAAGCTTTCTTT.

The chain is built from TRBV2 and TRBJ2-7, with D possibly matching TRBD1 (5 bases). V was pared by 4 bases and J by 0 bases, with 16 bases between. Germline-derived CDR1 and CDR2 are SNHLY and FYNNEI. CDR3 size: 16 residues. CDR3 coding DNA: TGTGCCAGCAGTGGGACATTTGATGGTTCCTCCTACGAGCAGTACTTC. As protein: CASSGTFDGSSYEQYF.

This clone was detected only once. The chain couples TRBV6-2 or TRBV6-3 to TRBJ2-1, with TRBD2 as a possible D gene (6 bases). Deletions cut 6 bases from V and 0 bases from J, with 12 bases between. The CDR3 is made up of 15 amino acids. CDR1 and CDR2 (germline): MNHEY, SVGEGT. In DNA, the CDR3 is TGTGCCAGCAGCCGGGGACTTAGCTCCTACAATGAGCAGTTCTTC. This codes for CASSRGLSSYNEQFF.

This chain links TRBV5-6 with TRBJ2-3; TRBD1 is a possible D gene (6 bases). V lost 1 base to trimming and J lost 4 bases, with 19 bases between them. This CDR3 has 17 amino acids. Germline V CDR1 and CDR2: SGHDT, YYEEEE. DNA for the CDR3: TGTGCCAGCAGCTTGCACCCGGGACAAAAAGTATCAGATACGCAGTATTTT. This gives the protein CASSLHPGQKVSDTQYF.

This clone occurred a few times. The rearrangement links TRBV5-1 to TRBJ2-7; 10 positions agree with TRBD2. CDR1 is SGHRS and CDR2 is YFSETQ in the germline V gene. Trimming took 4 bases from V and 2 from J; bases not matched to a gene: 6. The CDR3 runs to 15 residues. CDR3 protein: CASSDAAGGPYEQYF. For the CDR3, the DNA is TGCGCCAGCAGCGACGCAGCGGGAGGGCCCTACGAGCAGTACTTC.

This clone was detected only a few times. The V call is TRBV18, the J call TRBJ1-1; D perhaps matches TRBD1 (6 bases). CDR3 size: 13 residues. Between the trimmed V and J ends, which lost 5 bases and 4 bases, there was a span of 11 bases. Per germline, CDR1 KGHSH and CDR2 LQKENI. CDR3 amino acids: CASSVQGGTEAFF. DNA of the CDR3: TGTGCCAGCTCAGTTCAAGGGGGCACTGAAGCTTTCTTT.

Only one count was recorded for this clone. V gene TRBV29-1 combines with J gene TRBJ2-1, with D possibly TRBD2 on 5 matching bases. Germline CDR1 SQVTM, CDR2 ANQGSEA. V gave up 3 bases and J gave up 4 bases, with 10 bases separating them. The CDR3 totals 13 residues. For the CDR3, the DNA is TGCAGCGTTGAGAAACTAGAGTACAATGAGCAGTTCTTC. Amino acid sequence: CSVEKLEYNEQFF.

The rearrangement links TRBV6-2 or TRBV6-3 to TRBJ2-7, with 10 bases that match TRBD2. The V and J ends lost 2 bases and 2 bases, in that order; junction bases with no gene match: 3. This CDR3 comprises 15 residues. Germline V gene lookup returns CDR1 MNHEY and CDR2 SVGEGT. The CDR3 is CASSYTLAGPYEQYF. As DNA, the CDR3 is TGTGCCAGCAGTTACACACTAGCGGGACCCTACGAGCAGTACTTC.

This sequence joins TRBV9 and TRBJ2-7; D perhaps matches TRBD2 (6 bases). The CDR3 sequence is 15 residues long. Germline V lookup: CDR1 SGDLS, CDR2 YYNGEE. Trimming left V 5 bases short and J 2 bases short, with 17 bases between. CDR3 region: CASSLDGGTAYEQYF. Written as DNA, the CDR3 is TGTGCCAGCAGTCTGGACGGGGGAACGGCCTACGAGCAGTACTTC.

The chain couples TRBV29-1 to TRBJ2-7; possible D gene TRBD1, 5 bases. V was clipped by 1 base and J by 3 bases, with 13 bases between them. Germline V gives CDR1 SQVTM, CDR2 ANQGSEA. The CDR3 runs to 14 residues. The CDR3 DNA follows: TGCAGCGTTGAAGTCGACGGACACGTCTACGAGCAGTACTTC. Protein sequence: CSVEVDGHVYEQYF.

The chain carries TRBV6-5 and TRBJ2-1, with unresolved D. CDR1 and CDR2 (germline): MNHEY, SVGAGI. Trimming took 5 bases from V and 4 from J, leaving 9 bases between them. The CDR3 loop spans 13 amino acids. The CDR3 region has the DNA TGTGCCAGCAGTATTGACTCTTACAATGAGCAGTTCTTC. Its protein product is CASSIDSYNEQFF.

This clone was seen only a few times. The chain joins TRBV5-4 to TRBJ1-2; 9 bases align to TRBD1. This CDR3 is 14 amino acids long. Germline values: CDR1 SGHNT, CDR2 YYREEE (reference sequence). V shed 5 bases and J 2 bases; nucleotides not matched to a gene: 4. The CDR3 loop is CASRRGTGNYGYTF. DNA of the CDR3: TGTGCCAGCAGGCGGGGGACAGGGAACTATGGCTACACCTTC.

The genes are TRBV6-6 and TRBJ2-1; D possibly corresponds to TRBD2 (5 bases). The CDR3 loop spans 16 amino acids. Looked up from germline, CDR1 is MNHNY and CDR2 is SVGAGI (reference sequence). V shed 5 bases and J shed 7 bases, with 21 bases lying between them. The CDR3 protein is CASSKGRDYRRNEQFF. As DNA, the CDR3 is TGTGCCAGCAGTAAGGGTCGGGATTATAGGCGGAATGAGCAGTTCTTC.

In DNA, the CDR3 is TGTGCCAGCAGTGGTGGCGGGACCACCCCGGACGAGCAGTACTTC. This gives the protein CASSGGGTTPDEQYF. The gene calls are TRBV2 and TRBJ2-7; tentatively, D is TRBD2 (6 bases). The V and J ends lost 4 bases and 5 bases respectively, with 18 bases between them. The CDR3 has 15 amino acids. CDR1 and CDR2 (germline): SNHLY, FYNNEI.

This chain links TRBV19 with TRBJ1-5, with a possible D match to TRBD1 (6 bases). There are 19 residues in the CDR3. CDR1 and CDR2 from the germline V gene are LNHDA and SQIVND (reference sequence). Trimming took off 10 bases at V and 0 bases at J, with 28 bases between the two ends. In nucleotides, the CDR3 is TGTGCCAATAGGCCCGGCCTGGGACAACGTAATTATAGCAATCAGCCCCAGCATTTT. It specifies CANRPGLGQRNYSNQPQHF.

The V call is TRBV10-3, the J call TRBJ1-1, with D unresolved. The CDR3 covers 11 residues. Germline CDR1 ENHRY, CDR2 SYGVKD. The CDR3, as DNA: TGTGCAACTGCGGAGAACACTGAAGCTTTCTTT. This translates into CATAENTEAFF.

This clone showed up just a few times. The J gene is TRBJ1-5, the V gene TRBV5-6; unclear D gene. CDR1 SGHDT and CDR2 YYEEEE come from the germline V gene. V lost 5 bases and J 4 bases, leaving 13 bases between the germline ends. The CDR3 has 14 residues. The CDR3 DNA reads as TGTGCCAGCAGATCATTGGGCCAAAATCAGCCCCAGCATTTT. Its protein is CASRSLGQNQPQHF.

CDR3 coding DNA: TGTGCCAGCTCACCACCCATGGGAAACACCATATATTTT. Encoded protein: CASSPPMGNTIYF. The chain combines TRBV18 with TRBJ1-3; D is undetermined. The V gene's germline CDR1 is KGHSH and CDR2 LQKENI. V was clipped by 0 bases and J by 4 bases, with 4 bases between them. The CDR3 extends over 13 amino acids.